Sequencing of this T cell receptor beta chain was carried out in a study of T cell repertoires in cytomegalovirus infection. Study-level information: In public TCR beta signatures, there were indications of both CMV infection and matching HLA type. Study outcomes and limitations: Within the response measured ex vivo, HLA-C-restricted CMV-specific TCR beta clonotypes were dominant.

TCRdb reprocessed the reads with MiXCR, giving one entry per CDR3 protein. The sample holds some 150,000 distinct CDR3 sequences, roughly 32% seen once. At least ten counts were recorded for this clonotype. Its specificity is unknown. This CDR3 has 16 residues. After removal of 5 bases from V and 3 bases from J, the junction contained 10 bases not matched to a gene. This TCR derives from a human donor in good health (CMV status not recorded). Some clones in this sample may be carry-over from other donors' samples. The source material was CD8+ T cells from cultured PBMCs, sampled from culture after CMV antigen stimulation. The chain employs TRBV12-3 or TRBV12-4 and TRBJ2-1, with TRBD2 matching 7 bases. This CDR3 is CASSHLGGSDYNEQFF. CDR3 DNA sequence: TGTGCCAGCAGTCACCTCGGGGGGTCGGACTACAATGAGCAGTTCTTC.